This T cell receptor (beta chain) was sequenced during a study of CD8+CD57+ T cells in acquired aplastic anemia (dated by TCRdb to the late 2010s). Study-level background: Extracted DNA from sorted CD4+ and CD8+ cells averaged around 3.5 ug, ranging from about 0.18 to 27.4 ug. Healthy donor samples averaged about 9.8 million reads for CD4+ and fewer than 12 million for CD8+ cells.

With regard to this clonotype: The antigen it recognizes is unknown. It has no much larger one-base neighbor in the sample; base qualities were not kept.

The study deep-sequenced TCR repertoires of sorted CD4+ and CD8+ blood T cells from severe aplastic anemia patients and healthy subjects. Ficoll-Paque density gradient centrifugation was used to isolate peripheral blood mononuclear cells. Before DNA was extracted, CD4+ and CD8+ T cells were sorted using either FACS or magnetic beads. V and J are truncated by 6 bases and 10 bases respectively, leaving an intervening sequence of 19 bases. From its cysteine to its phenylalanine, the CDR3 spans 15 amino acids. The sequence is cut down to CDR3 DNA, 45 bases in frame from base 1. Per the germline V gene, WSHSY is the CDR1 and SAAADI is the CDR2. Profiling of TCR beta VDJ combinations and CDR3 sequences used genomic DNA as the template. TCR repertoire sequencing was run on an Illumina HiSeq 2000. In the original analysis: TRBV/TRBJ rearrangement plots, CDR3 size and DJ length profiles, and Simpson's diversity index were used to assess repertoires. The most abundant DNA sequence in the deep sequencing data was defined as the immunodominant clone. CDR3 amino acid sequences were checked for sharing between subjects and were compared against published repertoires and the VDJdb database. TCRdb took the public reads, trimmed them with fastp at Q25, ran MiXCR for clone calling and kept in-frame beta chains. Every CDR3 protein is listed once, alongside the most common genes and DNA of its rows. Here the V and J calls rest on TCRdb's processing, not on the authors' analysis. This sample holds approximately 160,000 distinct CDR3 sequences; approximately 40% were observed only once. The ten largest clones capture around 0.96% of the sample.

The study at large found these results: Twenty-nine CD8+ CDR3 sequences were found to be shared between patients and controls, but these sequences appeared to be highly expressed in patients and within the immunodominant clones of the patients. CD8+ Simpson's diversity did not differ significantly between patients and healthy controls (P=0.060).

The origin of this receptor is a human donor in good health. The sequence joins TRBV10-2 to TRBJ1-6; no D segment can be confidently identified. The sequenced sample was sorted CD4+, CD8+, or CD8+CD57+ T cells (not recorded which) from PBMCs. The CDR3 protein is CASRTRAGRESPLHF. The sequenced DNA is TGCGCCAGCAGGACCCGAGCGGGGAGGGAATCACCCCTCCACTTT.